This T cell receptor (beta chain) was sequenced during a study of untreated major depressive disorder. Trimming left V 3 bases short and J 3 bases short, with 9 bases between. Germline V gives CDR1 MNHNS, CDR2 SASEGT. The CDR3 runs 14 residues. Study-level findings and limits: Compared with controls, depressed patients showed more TRBV05-01 (Vbeta 5.1) usage in CD4+ T cells.

Only one count was recorded for this clone. Its antigen is unknown. The table came from immunoSEQ multiplex PCR; TCRdb's copy has only in-frame clones and leaves some out. The sample holds 23,000 or so clones; 91% are singletons and the top ten take around 0.78%. The sequence was obtained from a woman aged 25 to 39 with major depressive disorder. The sample comprised CD4+ T cells from PBMCs. The genes are TRBV6-1 and TRBJ1-3; D unclear. CDR3 region: CASSETRYGNTIYF. CDR3 sequence (DNA): TGTGCCAGCAGTGAGACGCGGTATGGAAACACCATATATTTT.